This T cell receptor (beta chain) was documented in a study of T cell responses to AZD1222 COVID-19 vaccine. The study, taken as a whole, reports: Variant regions that are unmutated are reportedly the target of nearly half of spike-specific TCRs. Repertoire sampling happened only post peak T cell response.

About this clone itself: Its specificity is unknown.

Assay used: immunoSEQ multiplex PCR; TCRdb lists only in-frame clones, some missing. The sample lists around 97,000 clones, 88% seen once, with approximately 22% in the top ten. The CDR3 consists of 14 residues. The germline gives CDR1 SGHTA, CDR2 FQGNSA. The V gene lost 5 bases and the J gene lost 5 bases, with 15 bases spanning the gap. This rearrangement joins TRBV7-2 to TRBJ1-1; no definite D call. The sequence was obtained from an adult in good health. The input for sequencing was peripheral blood, taken on day 0 of AZD1222 vaccination. The CDR3 loop is CASSPTFRETEAFF. DNA of the CDR3: TGTGCCAGCAGCCCAACATTTAGGGAGACTGAAGCTTTCTTT.